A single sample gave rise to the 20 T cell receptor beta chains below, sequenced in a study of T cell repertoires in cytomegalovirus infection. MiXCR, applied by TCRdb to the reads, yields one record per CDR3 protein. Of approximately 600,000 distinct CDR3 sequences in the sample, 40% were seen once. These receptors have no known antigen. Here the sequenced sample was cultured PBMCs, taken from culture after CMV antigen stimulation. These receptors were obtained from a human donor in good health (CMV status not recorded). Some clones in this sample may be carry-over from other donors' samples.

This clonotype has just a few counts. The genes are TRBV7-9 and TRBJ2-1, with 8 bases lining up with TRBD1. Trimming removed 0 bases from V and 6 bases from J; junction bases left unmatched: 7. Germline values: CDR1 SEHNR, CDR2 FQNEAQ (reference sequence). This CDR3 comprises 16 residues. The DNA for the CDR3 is TGTGCCAGCAGCTTAGCGTGGACAGGGAAGGGCAATGAGCAGTTCTTC. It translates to CASSLAWTGKGNEQFF.

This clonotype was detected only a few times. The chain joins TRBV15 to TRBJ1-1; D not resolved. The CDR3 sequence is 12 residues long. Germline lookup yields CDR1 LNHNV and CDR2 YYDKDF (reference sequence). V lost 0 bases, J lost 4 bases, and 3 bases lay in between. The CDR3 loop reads CATSRDGTEAFF. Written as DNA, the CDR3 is TGTGCCACCAGCAGAGATGGCACTGAAGCTTTCTTT.

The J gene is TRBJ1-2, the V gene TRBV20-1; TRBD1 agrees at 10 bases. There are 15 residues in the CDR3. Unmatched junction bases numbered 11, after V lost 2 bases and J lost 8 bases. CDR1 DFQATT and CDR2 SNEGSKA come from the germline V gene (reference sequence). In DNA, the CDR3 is TGCAGTGCTAGACCGCACACCGGGACAGGGGAAGGCTACACCTTC. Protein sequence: CSARPHTGTGEGYTF.

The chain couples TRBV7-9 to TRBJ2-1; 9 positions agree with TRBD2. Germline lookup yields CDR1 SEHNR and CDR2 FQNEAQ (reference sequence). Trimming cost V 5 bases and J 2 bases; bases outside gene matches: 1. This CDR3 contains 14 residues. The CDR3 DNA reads TGTGCCAGCAGCGGCGGGGGGGCCTACAATGAGCAGTTCTTC. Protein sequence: CASSGGGAYNEQFF.

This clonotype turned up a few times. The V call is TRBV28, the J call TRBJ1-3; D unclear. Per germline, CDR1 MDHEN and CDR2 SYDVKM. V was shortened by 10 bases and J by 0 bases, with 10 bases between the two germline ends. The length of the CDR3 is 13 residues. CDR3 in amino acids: CATRFGSGNTIYF. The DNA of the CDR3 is TGTGCCACCCGGTTTGGCTCTGGAAACACCATATATTTT.

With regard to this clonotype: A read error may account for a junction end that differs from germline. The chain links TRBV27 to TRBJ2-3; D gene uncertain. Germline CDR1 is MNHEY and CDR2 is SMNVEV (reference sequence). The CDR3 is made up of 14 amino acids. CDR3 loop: CASSLLGGRDTQYF. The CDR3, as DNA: TGTGCCAGCAGCTTATTGGGTGGTAGAGATACGCAGTATTTT.

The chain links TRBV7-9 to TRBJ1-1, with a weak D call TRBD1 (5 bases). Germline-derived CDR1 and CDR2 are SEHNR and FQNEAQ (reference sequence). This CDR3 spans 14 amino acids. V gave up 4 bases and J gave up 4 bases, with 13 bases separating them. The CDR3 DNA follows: TGTGCCAGCAGCTCCAAATATGGGACCACTGAAGCTTTCTTT. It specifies CASSSKYGTTEAFF.

The CDR3 reads CATSGSSGNTIYF. In nucleotides, the CDR3 is TGTGCCACCAGTGGATCCTCTGGAAACACCATATATTTT. The rearrangement links TRBV24-1 to TRBJ1-3; D gene uncertain. There are 13 residues in the CDR3. The germline V and J ends were trimmed by 5 bases and 0 bases, with 4 bases remaining between them. Germline CDR1 reads KGHDR; CDR2 reads SFDVKD.

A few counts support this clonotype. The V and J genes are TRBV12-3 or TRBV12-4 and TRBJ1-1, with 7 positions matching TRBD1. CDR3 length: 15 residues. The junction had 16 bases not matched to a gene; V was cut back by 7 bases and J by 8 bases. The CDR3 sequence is CASKMEDRPFGEAFF. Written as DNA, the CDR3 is TGTGCCAGCAAGATGGAGGACAGGCCCTTCGGGGAAGCTTTCTTT.

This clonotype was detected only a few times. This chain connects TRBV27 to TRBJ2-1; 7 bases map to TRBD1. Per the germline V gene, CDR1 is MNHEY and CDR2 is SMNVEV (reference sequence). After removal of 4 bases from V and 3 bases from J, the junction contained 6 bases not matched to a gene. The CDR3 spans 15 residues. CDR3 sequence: CASSSPRGRYNEQFF. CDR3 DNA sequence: TGTGCCAGCAGTTCCCCGAGGGGGCGCTACAATGAGCAGTTCTTC.

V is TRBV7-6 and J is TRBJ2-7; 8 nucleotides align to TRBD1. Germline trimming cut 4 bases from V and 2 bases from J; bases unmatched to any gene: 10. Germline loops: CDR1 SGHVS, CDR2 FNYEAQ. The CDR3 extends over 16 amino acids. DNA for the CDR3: TGTGCCAGCAGCTCCTCAACAGGGGGTTACCCCTACGAGCAGTACTTC. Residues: CASSSSTGGYPYEQYF.

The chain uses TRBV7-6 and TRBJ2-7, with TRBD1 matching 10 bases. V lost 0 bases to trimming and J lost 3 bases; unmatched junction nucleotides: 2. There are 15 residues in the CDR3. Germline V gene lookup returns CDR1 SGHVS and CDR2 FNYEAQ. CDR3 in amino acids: CASSLAGQGFYEQYF. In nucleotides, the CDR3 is TGTGCCAGCAGCTTAGCGGGACAGGGGTTCTACGAGCAGTACTTC.

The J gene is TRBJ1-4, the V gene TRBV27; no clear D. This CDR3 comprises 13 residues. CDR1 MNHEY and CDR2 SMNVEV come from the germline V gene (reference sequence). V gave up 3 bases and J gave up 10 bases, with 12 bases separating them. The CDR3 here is CASSFAAPGKLFF. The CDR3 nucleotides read TGTGCCAGCAGTTTTGCAGCGCCGGGAAAACTGTTTTTT.

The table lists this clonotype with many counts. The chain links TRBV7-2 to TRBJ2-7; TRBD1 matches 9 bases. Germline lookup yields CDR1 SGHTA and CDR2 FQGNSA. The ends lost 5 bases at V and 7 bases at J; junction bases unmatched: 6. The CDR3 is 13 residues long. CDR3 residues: CASSPGQGREQYF. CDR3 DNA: TGTGCCAGCAGCCCCGGACAGGGGCGAGAGCAGTACTTC.

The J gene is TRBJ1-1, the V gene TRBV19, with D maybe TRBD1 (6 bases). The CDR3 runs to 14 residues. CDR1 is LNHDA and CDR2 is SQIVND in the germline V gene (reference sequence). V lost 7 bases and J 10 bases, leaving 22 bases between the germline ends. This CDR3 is CASIAPGQHRGAFF. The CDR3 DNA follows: TGTGCCAGTATAGCCCCGGGACAACACCGGGGAGCTTTCTTT.

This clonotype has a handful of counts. The CDR3 region has the DNA TGCGCCAGCAGCTTGGATCCGGGACAGGGGTTAAGAGGCTACACCTTC. Translation: CASSLDPGQGLRGYTF. The chain couples TRBV5-1 to TRBJ1-2; 10 bases are a match to TRBD1. CDR3 length: 16 amino acids. J lost 8 bases, V lost 0 bases, and 10 bases had no gene match. Germline V gene lookup returns CDR1 SGHRS and CDR2 YFSETQ.

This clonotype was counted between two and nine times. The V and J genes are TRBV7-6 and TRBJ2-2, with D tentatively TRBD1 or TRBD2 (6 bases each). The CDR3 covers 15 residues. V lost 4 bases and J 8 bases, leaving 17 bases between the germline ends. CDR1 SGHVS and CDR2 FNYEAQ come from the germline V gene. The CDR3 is CASSSTPRGTGELFF. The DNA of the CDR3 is TGTGCCAGCAGCTCTACCCCCCGCGGGACAGGGGAGCTGTTTTTT.

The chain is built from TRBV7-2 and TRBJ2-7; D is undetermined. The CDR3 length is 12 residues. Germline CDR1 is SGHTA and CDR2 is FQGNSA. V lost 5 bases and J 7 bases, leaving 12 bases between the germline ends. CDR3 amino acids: CASSPYLGEQYF. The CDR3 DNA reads TGTGCCAGCAGCCCCTACCTCGGGGAGCAGTACTTC.

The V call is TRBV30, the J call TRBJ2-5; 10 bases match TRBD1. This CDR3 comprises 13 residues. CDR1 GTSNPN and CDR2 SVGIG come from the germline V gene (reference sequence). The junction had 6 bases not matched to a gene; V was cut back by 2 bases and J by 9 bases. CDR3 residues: CAWSMTGGPSQYF. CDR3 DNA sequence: TGTGCCTGGAGTATGACAGGGGGCCCATCCCAGTACTTC.

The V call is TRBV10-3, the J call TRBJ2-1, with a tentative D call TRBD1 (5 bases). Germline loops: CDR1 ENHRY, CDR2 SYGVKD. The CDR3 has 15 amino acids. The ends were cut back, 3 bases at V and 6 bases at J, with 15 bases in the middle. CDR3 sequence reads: CAISDTKGYGNEQFF. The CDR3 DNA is TGTGCCATCAGTGACACTAAGGGGTACGGCAATGAGCAGTTCTTC.